The 27 T cell receptor beta chains listed next were all sequenced from one sample in a study of blood T cell repertoires in COVID-19. Profiling relied on immunoSEQ multiplex PCR, and the TCRdb table lists in-frame clones only, not all of them. The sample carries under 300,000 clones, around 82% recorded once. Sequencing used peripheral blood. The receptors derive from a woman at least 80 years old with active or convalescent COVID-19.

The rearrangement uses TRBV20-1 and TRBJ1-2, with 7 bases identical to TRBD1. V trimming: 3 bases; J trimming: 7 bases; junction bases outside the gene matches: 11. CDR1 DFQATT and CDR2 SNEGSKA come from the germline V gene (reference sequence). This CDR3 spans 14 amino acids. DNA of the CDR3: TGCAGTGCTAGTGTCCGGGGGACAGTTTCTGGCTACACCTTC. It is translated as CSASVRGTVSGYTF.

The chain's CDR3 is CASSPGQGAVQPQHF. In DNA form, the CDR3 reads TGTGCCAGCTCACCGGGCCAGGGGGCGGTTCAGCCCCAGCATTTT. This chain links TRBV18 with TRBJ1-5; 8 bases match TRBD1. Losses at the gene ends were 3 bases for V and 6 bases for J; bases not matched to a gene: 7. The CDR3 runs to 15 residues. CDR1 and CDR2 (germline): KGHSH, LQKENI.

The chain joins TRBV6-1 to TRBJ2-3, with 9 bases lining up with TRBD2. Germline lookup yields CDR1 MNHNS and CDR2 SASEGT. CDR3 length: 19 residues. Trimming removed 3 bases from V and 3 bases from J; junction bases left unmatched: 16. CDR3 sequence: CASSEALRASGAMTDTQYF. CDR3 nucleotide sequence: TGTGCCAGCAGTGAGGCTCTTCGGGCTAGCGGGGCGATGACAGATACGCAGTATTTT.

This chain links TRBV11-3 with TRBJ2-2, with TRBD1 as a possible D gene (6 bases). Germline lookup yields CDR1 SGHNT and CDR2 YENEEA. Trimming took off 2 bases at V and 0 bases at J, with 10 bases between the two ends. This CDR3 comprises 16 residues. The CDR3 loop reads CASSLRGTANTGELFF. Written as DNA, the CDR3 is TGTGCCAGCAGCTTAAGGGGGACGGCGAACACCGGGGAGCTGTTTTTT.

The V and J genes are TRBV28 and TRBJ2-7; 9 positions match TRBD1. CDR1 is MDHEN and CDR2 is SYDVKM in the germline V gene. The CDR3 is made up of 15 amino acids. V shed 5 bases and J 3 bases; nucleotides not matched to a gene: 8. Here the CDR3 DNA reads TGTGCCAGCAGTCGTACCGGGACAGGGAACTACGAGCAGTACTTC. Translating it yields CASSRTGTGNYEQYF.

V usage is TRBV28 and J usage is TRBJ2-1, with 7 bases lining up with TRBD2. Unmatched junction bases numbered 6, after V lost 2 bases and J lost 8 bases. CDR3 length equals 14 residues. Germline V CDR1 and CDR2: MDHEN, SYDVKM. DNA for the CDR3: TGTGCCAGCAGTTTAGGCGGGGGTCGGGATGAGCAGTTCTTC. Encoded protein: CASSLGGGRDEQFF.

The chain joins TRBV2 to TRBJ2-5; 10 positions agree with TRBD2. The V and J ends lost 3 bases and 2 bases, in that order; junction bases with no gene match: 6. The germline CDR1 and CDR2 sequences are SNHLY and FYNNEI. The CDR3 has 16 amino acids. CDR3 in DNA: TGTGCCAGCAGTGACCCTCCAGCGGGAGGGCAAGAGACCCAGTACTTC. Protein product: CASSDPPAGGQETQYF.

The chain couples TRBV10-3 to TRBJ2-5, with a tentative D call TRBD1 (5 bases). The CDR3 consists of 13 residues. From germline, CDR1 is ENHRY and CDR2 SYGVKD. V lost 3 bases, J lost 5 bases, and 10 bases lay in between. The chain's CDR3 is CAISDQGSETQYF. The CDR3 DNA reads TGTGCCATCAGTGACCAGGGATCGGAGACCCAGTACTTC.

There are a few counts of this clone. The CDR3 sequence: CASSVGQAANYGYTF. In DNA form, the CDR3 reads TGCGCCAGCAGCGTTGGACAGGCTGCTAACTATGGCTACACCTTC. The chain recombines TRBV5-1 with TRBJ1-2, with TRBD1 matching 7 bases. This CDR3 has 15 amino acids. Germline V gives CDR1 SGHRS, CDR2 YFSETQ. Trimming took 4 bases from V and 0 from J; bases not matched to a gene: 6.

This rearrangement joins TRBV3-1 (or the pseudogene TRBV3-2) to TRBJ2-3; D unclear. V was shortened by 1 base and J by 5 bases, with 4 bases between the two germline ends. The CDR3 covers 12 residues. Germline CDR1 is LGHDT and CDR2 is YNNKEL (reference sequence). CDR3 residues: CASSQVRDTQYF. The CDR3 region has the DNA TGTGCCAGCAGCCAAGTGCGAGATACGCAGTATTTT.

The chain recombines TRBV2 with TRBJ2-1; TRBD2 agrees at 14 bases. The CDR3 extends over 15 amino acids. Losses at the gene ends were 4 bases for V and 8 bases for J; bases not matched to a gene: 4. From germline, CDR1 is SNHLY and CDR2 FYNNEI. CDR3: CASSGLAGGPYEQFF. Written as DNA, the CDR3 is TGTGCCAGCAGTGGACTAGCGGGGGGGCCTTATGAGCAGTTCTTC.

V is TRBV7-2 and J is TRBJ2-1, with D tentatively TRBD2 (5 bases). CDR1 is SGHTA and CDR2 is FQGNSA in the germline V gene. CDR3 length: 15 amino acids. V was clipped by 5 bases and J by 10 bases, with 21 bases between them. The CDR3 reads CASSGTLSVWREQFF. CDR3 nucleotides: TGTGCCAGCAGCGGTACCCTATCCGTCTGGAGGGAGCAGTTCTTC.

In nucleotides, the CDR3 is TGTGCCAGCAGCTCCTTACTAAACTATGGCTACACCTTC. Translating it yields CASSSLLNYGYTF. The chain is built from TRBV7-2 and TRBJ1-2; D is unclear. The CDR3 covers 13 residues. Between the trimmed V and J ends, which lost 4 bases and 2 bases, there was a span of 8 bases. Germline V CDR1 and CDR2: SGHTA, FQGNSA.

The V gene is TRBV21-1, the J gene TRBJ1-2; the table's D call, TRBD1, has no DNA check behind it. TRBV21-1 is given as a pseudogene. The CDR3 contains 12 residues. The CDR3 sequence is CASSKQWPGYTF. As DNA, the CDR3 is TGTGCCAGCAGCAAACAATGGCCGGGCTACACCTTC.

V gene TRBV6-5 combines with J gene TRBJ1-2; no reliable D call. The germline V and J ends were trimmed by 6 bases and 4 bases, with 9 bases remaining between them. The germline CDR1 and CDR2 sequences are MNHEY and SVGAGI. The CDR3 contains 12 residues. DNA of the CDR3: TGTGCCAGCAGAGACTGGGTCTATGGCTACACCTTC. It codes for CASRDWVYGYTF.

The chain uses TRBV28 and TRBJ1-2; D might be TRBD1 (6 bases). Trimming stripped 8 bases from V and 4 bases from J, with 14 bases between. Germline V gives CDR1 MDHEN, CDR2 SYDVKM. CDR3 length: 13 residues. The CDR3 nucleotides are TGTGCCAGCTCAGGACAGACCATCTATGGCTACACCTTC. Translating gives CASSGQTIYGYTF.

The rearrangement joins TRBV28 to TRBJ1-2; D remains unclear. V was cut by 6 bases and J by 10 bases, with 18 bases left in between. The CDR3 contains 13 residues. The V gene's germline CDR1 is MDHEN and CDR2 SYDVKM. The CDR3 region has the DNA TGTGCCAGCAGCAACCCAACGACAAGTCTCTACACCTTC. It codes for CASSNPTTSLYTF.

The chain employs TRBV6-5 and TRBJ1-2, with TRBD1 matching over 9 bases. After removal of 6 bases from V and 4 bases from J, the junction contained 0 bases not matched to a gene. Germline CDR1 reads MNHEY; CDR2 reads SVGAGI. The CDR3 spans 12 residues. The CDR3 loop is CASRGQGYGYTF. The CDR3 DNA reads as TGTGCCAGCAGGGGACAGGGCTATGGCTACACCTTC.

A few counts support this clone. The gene calls are TRBV30 and TRBJ1-6; D unresolved. This CDR3 region has 20 residues. Germline V gene lookup returns CDR1 GTSNPN and CDR2 SVGIG (reference sequence). V was cut by 3 bases and J by 8 bases, with 32 bases left in between. In DNA, the CDR3 is TGTGCCTGGAGCGTCGGGCTAGGTCCTGGGCTCGGGAAGATGGATTCACCCCTCCACTTT. Protein: CAWSVGLGPGLGKMDSPLHF.

J is TRBJ2-1 and V is TRBV18, with TRBD2 matching over 11 bases. The CDR3 extends over 15 amino acids. Germline lookup yields CDR1 KGHSH and CDR2 LQKENI. J was trimmed by 8 bases and V by 6 bases; bases with no gene match: 9. For the CDR3, the DNA is TGTGCCAGCTCGCCCTATAGCGGGGGGGCTCATGAGCAGTTCTTC. Residues: CASSPYSGGAHEQFF.

J is TRBJ1-6 and V is TRBV7-2; possibly TRBD1 for D (6 bases). CDR1 and CDR2 from the germline V gene are SGHTA and FQGNSA. V dropped 3 bases and J dropped 10 bases, with 19 bases sitting between them. The CDR3 runs to 16 residues. CDR3 sequence reads: CASSFFLQGNGSPLHF. CDR3 coding DNA: TGTGCCAGCAGCTTCTTCCTCCAGGGGAATGGATCACCCCTCCACTTT.

V and J are TRBV10-1 and TRBJ2-1, with 9 bases aligning to TRBD1. The CDR3 totals 16 residues. CDR1 WNHNN and CDR2 SYGVQD come from the germline V gene (reference sequence). The V segment lost 4 bases and the J segment 8 bases; nucleotides outside the gene matches: 12. The chain's CDR3 is CASSGTAGQGRDEQFF. In nucleotides, the CDR3 is TGCGCCAGCAGTGGAACCGCGGGACAGGGTCGGGATGAGCAGTTCTTC.

The chain employs TRBV28 and TRBJ1-6; 12 bases are a match to TRBD1. The CDR3 totals 17 residues. Germline V lookup: CDR1 MDHEN, CDR2 SYDVKM. With V trimmed by 4 bases and J by 6 bases, 7 bases remained unmatched. CDR3 DNA: TGTGCCAGCAGTTCACCAGGGGACAGGGGGCCTAATTCACCCCTCCACTTT. This codes for CASSSPGDRGPNSPLHF.

This clone was seen only once. The rearrangement joins TRBV28 to TRBJ2-1; TRBD2 matches 10 bases. With 3 bases clipped from V and 8 bases from J, the junction kept 16 bases outside the gene matches. There are 18 residues in the CDR3. Germline assignment: CDR1 MDHEN and CDR2 SYDVKM. CDR3 protein: CASSFPLQGAGGQDEQFF. CDR3 DNA sequence: TGTGCCAGCAGTTTCCCCCTCCAGGGAGCGGGGGGGCAGGATGAGCAGTTCTTC. Variable domain in full (rest from reference TRBV28 and TRBJ2-1): DVKVTQSSRYLVKRTGEKVFLECVQDMDHENMFWYRQDPGLGLRLIYFSYDVKMKEKGDIPEGYSVSREKKERFSLILESASTNQTSMYLCASSFPLQGAGGQDEQFFGPGTRLTVL.

This clone has more than one count but fewer than ten. The CDR3 here is CASSRGGWDYGYTF. CDR3 in DNA: TGTGCCAGCAGCAGAGGGGGCTGGGACTATGGCTACACCTTC. V and J are TRBV3-1 (or the pseudogene TRBV3-2) and TRBJ1-2; 7 bases map to TRBD1. Trimming cost V 5 bases and J 3 bases; bases outside gene matches: 6. The CDR3 extends over 14 amino acids. Germline V gene lookup returns CDR1 LGHDT and CDR2 YNNKEL (reference sequence).

The genes are TRBV5-1 and TRBJ2-2; 8 bases line up with TRBD2. V lost 4 bases to trimming and J lost 5 bases; unmatched junction nucleotides: 4. The CDR3 is made up of 14 amino acids. Germline assignment: CDR1 SGHRS and CDR2 YFSETQ. The CDR3 protein is CASSLSGSTGELFF. CDR3 DNA: TGCGCCAGCAGCCTGAGCGGGAGTACCGGGGAGCTGTTTTTT.

The genes are TRBV6-5 and TRBJ1-2, with 10 bases fitting TRBD1. The CDR3 loop spans 14 amino acids. Germline CDR1 is MNHEY and CDR2 is SVGAGI. V shed 6 bases and J 7 bases; nucleotides not matched to a gene: 8. The CDR3 DNA reads as TGTGCCAGCAGACAGACAGGGGGCGCGGTTGGCTACACCTTC. Its translation: CASRQTGGAVGYTF.